These 18 T cell receptor beta chains were sequenced from one sample in a study of blood T cell repertoires in COVID-19. Measured with immunoSEQ multiplex PCR; TCRdb has only the in-frame clones, and not every one. The sample holds roughly 73,000 clones, roughly nine tenths seen once. Sequencing was done on a sample of peripheral blood. Receptors originate from an older man with acute or convalescent COVID-19.

The chain couples TRBV2 to TRBJ1-5, with 12 bases identical to TRBD1. Germline V lookup: CDR1 SNHLY, CDR2 FYNNEI. V was clipped by 5 bases and J by 6 bases; unmatched bases: 5. The CDR3 is 15 amino acids. The CDR3 here is CASSTGQGAGQPQHF. The CDR3 nucleotides are TGTGCCAGCAGTACGGGACAGGGGGCTGGTCAGCCCCAGCATTTT.

This sequence joins TRBV3-1 (or the pseudogene TRBV3-2) and TRBJ1-1; D may be TRBD1 (5 bases). The CDR3 is 14 residues long. V was pared by 5 bases and J by 5 bases, with 15 bases between. Germline CDR1 LGHDT, CDR2 YNNKEL (reference sequence). The DNA for the CDR3 is TGTGCCAGCAGCACCCAGGGTAGTCGGACTGAAGCTTTCTTT. Its translation is CASSTQGSRTEAFF.

The chain combines TRBV7-9 with TRBJ1-6; 8 positions agree with TRBD1. Germline CDR1 and CDR2: SEHNR and FQNEAQ (reference sequence). J was trimmed by 5 bases and V by 4 bases; bases with no gene match: 1. The length of the CDR3 is 14 residues. The CDR3 DNA is TGTGCCAGCAGCTCAGGGGGCAATAATTCACCCCTCCACTTT. Encoded protein: CASSSGGNNSPLHF. The full variable domain, completed using reference TRBV7-9 and TRBJ1-6, is DTGVSQNPRHKITKRGQNVTFRCDPISEHNRLYWYRQTLGQGPEFLTYFQNEAQLEKSRLLSDRFSAERPKGSFSTLEIQRTEQGDSAMYLCASSSGGNNSPLHFGNGTRLTVT.

This sequence joins TRBV7-9 and TRBJ2-7; possibly TRBD1 for D (6 bases). The CDR3 runs to 13 residues. Trimming stripped 5 bases from V and 3 bases from J, with 11 bases between. CDR1 and CDR2 from the germline V gene are SEHNR and FQNEAQ (reference sequence). CDR3 protein: CASSVGQFYEQYF. CDR3 bases: TGTGCCAGCAGCGTTGGACAGTTCTACGAGCAGTACTTC.

The chain combines TRBV29-1 with TRBJ1-2; D remains ambiguous. CDR1 and CDR2 from the germline V gene are SQVTM and ANQGSEA. V was cut by 7 bases and J by 4 bases, with 13 bases left in between. This CDR3 spans 12 amino acids. The DNA of the CDR3 is TGCAGCGCCGAAAGCAGGTCCTATGGCTACACCTTC. It encodes CSAESRSYGYTF.

The chain links TRBV29-1 to TRBJ1-1, with 8 bases fitting TRBD1. This CDR3 has 15 residues. V shed 2 bases, J shed 2 bases, and the junction held 7 bases outside the gene matches. Germline V CDR1 and CDR2: SQVTM, ANQGSEA. CDR3 in DNA: TGCAGCGTTGAAAGGCAGGGGGCACTCAACACTGAAGCTTTCTTT. Encoded protein: CSVERQGALNTEAFF. The variable domain in full, with the rest retrieved from reference TRBV29-1 and TRBJ1-1, is SAVISQKPSRDICQRGTSLTIQCQVDSQVTMMFWYRQQPGQSLTLIATANQGSEATYESGFVIDKFPISRPNLTFSTLTVSNMSPEDSSIYLCSVERQGALNTEAFFGQGTRLTVV.

The chain employs TRBV24-1 and TRBJ2-7; tentatively, D is TRBD1 (6 bases). This CDR3 contains 15 residues. V lost 2 bases to trimming and J lost 3 bases, with 13 bases between them. The germline gives CDR1 KGHDR, CDR2 SFDVKD. CDR3 region: CATSDSGDAVYEQYF. The CDR3 DNA follows: TGTGCCACCAGTGATTCAGGGGACGCCGTCTACGAGCAGTACTTC.

The rearrangement uses TRBV5-6 and TRBJ2-5; D gene unclear. Germline V lookup: CDR1 SGHDT, CDR2 YYEEEE. This CDR3 contains 13 residues. V gave up 2 bases and J gave up 5 bases, with 10 bases separating them. Written as DNA, the CDR3 is TGTGCCAGCAGCTTTCGGTTTTCGGAGACCCAGTACTTC. As protein: CASSFRFSETQYF.

The chain is built from TRBV27 and TRBJ1-2, with D possibly being TRBD1 (5 bases). There are 14 residues in the CDR3. Germline loops: CDR1 MNHEY, CDR2 SMNVEV (reference sequence). The germline V and J ends were trimmed by 4 bases and 7 bases, with 16 bases remaining between them. The CDR3 DNA sequence: TGTGCCAGCAGTTCCCTGGGGGGGTTTGGTGGCTACACCTTC. Amino acid sequence: CASSSLGGFGGYTF.

V is TRBV3-1 (or the pseudogene TRBV3-2) and J is TRBJ1-4; D gene uncertain. Trimming shortened V by 1 base and J by 5 bases, and 14 bases separated the two germline ends. The CDR3 is made up of 16 amino acids. CDR1 and CDR2 from the germline V gene are LGHDT and YNNKEL (reference sequence). CDR3: CASSQGAGDPNEKLFF. The CDR3 DNA follows: TGTGCCAGCAGCCAAGGGGCGGGAGATCCGAATGAAAAACTGTTTTTT.

The rearrangement uses TRBV28 and TRBJ2-7; the match to TRBD1 covers 7 bases. In germline, CDR1 is MDHEN, CDR2 SYDVKM. Unmatched junction bases numbered 2, after V lost 4 bases and J lost 2 bases. The CDR3 consists of 13 residues. The CDR3 DNA follows: TGTGCCAGCAGTTCGGGACAGACCTACGAGCAGTACTTC. Amino acid sequence: CASSSGQTYEQYF.

This chain connects TRBV12-3 or TRBV12-4 to TRBJ2-1; TRBD2 matches at 7 bases. The J segment lost 7 bases and the V segment lost 6 bases, leaving 0 bases of the junction unmatched. The CDR3 has 11 residues. CDR3 sequence (DNA): TGTGCCAGCAGCGGGGGGAATGAGCAGTTCTTC. It encodes CASSGGNEQFF.

In its sample, this clone was seen a few times. This sequence joins TRBV3-1 (or the pseudogene TRBV3-2) and TRBJ1-1, with TRBD1 matching 9 bases. The ends lost 1 base at V and 2 bases at J; junction bases unmatched: 2. This CDR3 has 15 residues. From germline, CDR1 is LGHDT and CDR2 YNNKEL (reference sequence). The CDR3 loop is CASSQGDRVNTEAFF. The CDR3 nucleotides read TGTGCCAGCAGCCAAGGGGACAGGGTAAACACTGAAGCTTTCTTT.

The chain carries TRBV6-5 and TRBJ1-5, with D hard to call. V gave up 4 bases and J gave up 6 bases, with 13 bases separating them. CDR1 MNHEY and CDR2 SVGAGI come from the germline V gene. This CDR3 spans 14 amino acids. The CDR3 nucleotides are TGTGCCAGCAGTTCCCCTCGGACTGGTCAGCCCCAGCATTTT. The encoded protein is CASSSPRTGQPQHF.

The rearrangement joins TRBV18 to TRBJ1-4; D is undetermined. Trimming cost V 2 bases and J 5 bases, with 12 bases left between them. Germline V lookup: CDR1 KGHSH, CDR2 LQKENI. The CDR3 totals 15 residues. The CDR3 loop reads CASSPTGGPNEKLFF. The CDR3 DNA is TGTGCCAGCTCACCAACCGGAGGGCCCAATGAAAAACTGTTTTTT.

The chain carries TRBV7-8 and TRBJ1-4; possibly TRBD1 for D (6 bases). The CDR3 is 16 residues long. Germline lookup yields CDR1 SGHVS and CDR2 FQNEAQ. V was trimmed by 1 base and J by 8 bases, leaving 17 bases between them. DNA for the CDR3: TGTGCCAGCAGCTTAGGTACAGGGCTTGTGCGGGAAAAACTGTTTTTT. Protein sequence: CASSLGTGLVREKLFF.

This clone has a single count. The J gene is TRBJ1-4, the V gene TRBV6-1, with a tentative D call TRBD1 (6 bases). Trimming took 0 bases from V and 7 from J, leaving 12 bases between them. Germline assignment: CDR1 MNHNS and CDR2 SASEGT. There are 15 residues in the CDR3. The CDR3 region has the DNA TGTGCCAGCAGTGAAGCGGGGGCAGGGGCTGAAAAACTGTTTTTT. As protein: CASSEAGAGAEKLFF.

The chain joins TRBV5-4 to TRBJ1-3; D remains ambiguous. This CDR3 has 14 amino acids. In germline, CDR1 is SGHNT, CDR2 YYREEE (reference sequence). The V and J ends lost 0 bases and 0 bases respectively, with 4 bases between them. DNA for the CDR3: TGTGCCAGCAGCTTGGATATCTCTGGAAACACCATATATTTT. This gives the protein CASSLDISGNTIYF.